This TCR beta chain was captured by sequencing in a study of blood T cells in healthy people across ages. The sample holds many counts of this clonotype. Combining a sample-barcoded 5' primer with a J-beta primer mix, a second PCR ran for about 6 to 11 cycles. TCRdb recomputed calls from the 5' RACE reads with MiXCR, one row per CDR3 protein. The sample lists about 640,000 distinct CDR3 sequences, approximately 30% occurring once. Germline values: CDR1 ENHRY, CDR2 SYGVKD. J was trimmed by 5 bases and V by 4 bases; bases with no gene match: 1. The CDR3 covers 12 residues. The V and J genes are TRBV10-3 and TRBJ2-5; 7 bases fit TRBD2. This TCR derives from a woman older than 75 in good health. The sequenced sample was blood. CDR3: CAISGGGETQYF. For the CDR3, the DNA is TGTGCCATCAGTGGGGGAGGGGAGACCCAGTACTTC.